The 5 T cell receptor beta chains given below trace back to one sample, sequenced in a study of blood T cell repertoires in COVID-19. TCRdb's copy holds only in-frame clones and misses some; the assay was immunoSEQ multiplex PCR. The table has 360,000 or so clones, approximately 84% seen once. The sequenced sample consisted of PBMCs or T cells enriched from blood (not recorded which). The source of these receptors is a woman in her 30s who had recovered from COVID-19.

The CDR3 sequence: CASSVMDGLPQYF. The CDR3 DNA reads TGTGCCAGCAGCGTTATGGACGGACTCCCGCAGTACTTC. The chain links TRBV9 to TRBJ2-7; D is perhaps TRBD2 (5 bases). The germline V gene has CDR1 SGDLS and CDR2 YYNGEE. The CDR3 is 13 amino acids. The V and J ends lost 2 bases and 9 bases respectively, with 15 bases between them.

This clone was detected a few times. This sequence joins TRBV2 and TRBJ2-1, with 12 positions matching TRBD2. The germline V gene has CDR1 SNHLY and CDR2 FYNNEI. V lost 6 bases, J lost 4 bases, and 4 bases stayed unmatched. This CDR3 has 15 residues. CDR3 DNA sequence: TGTGCCAGCAGGCGACTAGCGGGAGTATACAATGAGCAGTTCTTC. Its protein is CASRRLAGVYNEQFF.

The chain is built from TRBV10-3 and TRBJ1-2; D not resolved. Trimming stripped 2 bases from V and 12 bases from J, with 10 bases between. This CDR3 region has 11 residues. From germline, CDR1 is ENHRY and CDR2 SYGVKD. CDR3 residues: CAISEGVVHTF. DNA of the CDR3: TGTGCCATCAGTGAGGGTGTAGTCCACACCTTC.

The CDR3 reads CANGLSDRGLAYEQYF. Here the CDR3 DNA reads TGTGCCAACGGACTTAGTGACAGGGGGCTTGCCTACGAGCAGTACTTC. J is TRBJ2-7 and V is TRBV2; 10 positions match TRBD1. This CDR3 comprises 16 residues. CDR1 SNHLY and CDR2 FYNNEI come from the germline V gene. The trim removed 10 bases at V and 2 bases at J, leaving 14 bases unmatched.

The gene calls are TRBV5-4 and TRBJ2-5; 9 bases are a match to TRBD1. The trim removed 6 bases at V and 4 bases at J, leaving 10 bases unmatched. The CDR3 is made up of 15 amino acids. Germline V gene lookup returns CDR1 SGHNT and CDR2 YYREEE (reference sequence). DNA for the CDR3: TGTGCCAGCACCCCGGGGGACAGGGCAGTAGAGACCCAGTACTTC. Its translation is CASTPGDRAVETQYF.